This is a list of T cell receptor beta chains from one sample in a study of T cells in Graves' hyperthyroidism and ophthalmopathy. TCRdb called the multiplex PCR reads again in MiXCR, with one record for every CDR3 protein. The table has about 530,000 distinct CDR3 sequences, roughly 17% seen once. Sequenced sample: blood. These receptors originate from a young woman with Graves' ophthalmopathy. Both conserved end residues are trimmed from each CDR3. Clone sizes are given selectively: once, few, many, or a class where the clone is expanded.

abundance	j_gene	v_gene	CDR3aa
many	TRBJ2-1	TRBV7-3	ASSSIAGYNEQF
many	TRBJ2-3	TRBV2	ASSESTGAFPFTDTQY
many	TRBJ1-4	TRBV28	ASSLSGSTNEKLF
-	TRBJ2-1	TRBV5-1	ASIPGTSGYNEQF
few	TRBJ1-4	TRBV6-1	ASSVYERARDEKLF
few	TRBJ2-3	TRBV15	ATGAAGDTDTQY
many	TRBJ1-6	TRBV7-2	ASSQDRISSPLH
-	TRBJ2-2	TRBV29-1	SVEGLAGVGGELF
-	TRBJ2-7	TRBV7-2	ASSLKREGYEQY
many	TRBJ2-2	TRBV11-3	ASSSSRLDLTGELF
-	TRBJ2-7	TRBV5-1	ASSNTGGEQY
many	TRBJ2-1	TRBV30	AWSVPDRGIYNEQF
many	TRBJ1-1	TRBV5-4	ASTRGAQDTEAF
many	TRBJ2-7	TRBV30	AWSSEYEQY
-	TRBJ1-3	TRBV5-4	ASSLGAGNSGNTIY
many	TRBJ1-2	TRBV6-1	ASSFDQNLYGYT
-	TRBJ2-5	TRBV13	ASSPGSGTSGTRVETQY
few	TRBJ2-1	TRBV27	ASSLSATSWDEQF
many	TRBJ2-1	TRBV27	ASSLTSGSLDEQF
many	TRBJ1-1	TRBV5-1	ASSLAPPTDEAF
many	TRBJ1-6	TRBV12-3/TRBV12-4	ASSLELDRYSPLH
few	TRBJ1-5	TRBV4-1	ASSQEPGQSYQPQH
few	TRBJ1-4	TRBV5-1	ASSLDARDEKLF
many	TRBJ2-7	TRBV6-2/TRBV6-3	ASSLPTSGITYEQY
-	TRBJ1-6	TRBV5-1	ASSTGSNNSPLH
-	TRBJ2-3	TRBV27	ASSAARGDTQY
many	TRBJ2-2	TRBV27	ASSQTGSTGELF
-	TRBJ2-3	TRBV28	ASSFRAAYSTDTQY
-	TRBJ1-1	TRBV10-3	AISESGGITEAF
-	TRBJ1-2	TRBV6-2/TRBV6-3	ASSTSGGQGTHGYT
few	TRBJ2-7	TRBV5-1	ASSHTYPYEQY
many	TRBJ1-2	TRBV6-1	ASSPGQTNYGYT
many	TRBJ1-2	TRBV11-2	ASSPRENYGYT
many	TRBJ1-1	TRBV30	AWNDRGSRAF
few	TRBJ1-2	TRBV20-1	SARGGETNYGYT
-	TRBJ2-3	TRBV20-1	SAWTGALTDTQY
-	TRBJ2-7	TRBV19	ASSLGTGYEQY
many	TRBJ2-7	TRBV5-1	ASSFGGTGYEQY
-	TRBJ1-2	TRBV28	ASRIPPAYGYT
-	TRBJ2-7	TRBV20-1	STLRDRDYEQY
many	TRBJ2-7	TRBV2	ASSEGRGDYEQY